Each of the 3 T cell receptor beta chains below was sequenced from the same sample in a study of blood T cells in healthy people across ages. A second PCR, run for about 7 to 12 cycles, used a sample-barcoded 5' primer plus a J-beta primer mix. MiXCR was run by TCRdb on the 5' RACE reads, yielding one entry per CDR3 protein. The data hold 660,000 or so distinct CDR3 sequences, with 45% to 65% observed a single time. Sequenced material: blood. Receptors were obtained from a man between 60 and 75 years old in good health.

The rearrangement joins TRBV4-1 to TRBJ2-3; 7 bases agree with TRBD2. This CDR3 contains 19 residues. Looked up from germline, CDR1 is MGHRA and CDR2 is YSYEKL. Trimming cost V 4 bases and J 0 bases; bases outside gene matches: 16. The CDR3 DNA is TGCGCCAGCAGCCCCGCGGGAGACCCCCCCACCTCTAGCACAGATACGCAGTATTTT. This gives the protein CASSPAGDPPTSSTDTQYF.

The chain carries TRBV12-3 or TRBV12-4 and TRBJ1-1, with D possibly TRBD1 on 5 matching bases. The CDR3 loop spans 13 amino acids. Trimming took 6 bases from V and 7 from J, leaving 15 bases between them. CDR3 sequence reads: CASRGGREGEAFF. The CDR3 nucleotides read TGTGCCAGCAGGGGTGGCAGGGAGGGTGAAGCTTTCTTT.

This clonotype showed up just once. Germline and junction disagree at one end, which may indicate a read error. The V and J genes are TRBV20-1 and TRBJ2-1, with TRBD2 identical over 7 bases. The CDR3 extends over 14 amino acids. The germline gives CDR1 DFQATT, CDR2 SNEGSKA (reference sequence). As DNA, the CDR3 is TGCAGTGCTGGAGACTCCCGCGGGGGCAATGAGCAGTTCTTC. The encoded protein is CSAGDSRGGNEQFF.